This T cell receptor beta chain was documented in a study of control samples from healthy donors and cancer patients. The trim removed 6 bases at V and 4 bases at J, leaving 9 bases unmatched. The CDR3 runs 15 residues. Germline V gene lookup returns CDR1 MNHEY and CDR2 SVGEGT. Generated by immunoSEQ multiplex PCR, the TCRdb table keeps only in-frame clones and is missing some. This sample yields about 150,000 clones, of which around 96% are seen a single time; approximately 6.1% belongs to the top ten. Sequenced: blood. This chain connects TRBV6-2 or TRBV6-3 to TRBJ2-1; 7 bases align to TRBD2. The sequence came from a man aged 35-49 years in good health. The CDR3 bases are TGTGCCAGCAGCCCGGCGGGGGAGGGGTACAATGAGCAGTTCTTC. It encodes CASSPAGEGYNEQFF.